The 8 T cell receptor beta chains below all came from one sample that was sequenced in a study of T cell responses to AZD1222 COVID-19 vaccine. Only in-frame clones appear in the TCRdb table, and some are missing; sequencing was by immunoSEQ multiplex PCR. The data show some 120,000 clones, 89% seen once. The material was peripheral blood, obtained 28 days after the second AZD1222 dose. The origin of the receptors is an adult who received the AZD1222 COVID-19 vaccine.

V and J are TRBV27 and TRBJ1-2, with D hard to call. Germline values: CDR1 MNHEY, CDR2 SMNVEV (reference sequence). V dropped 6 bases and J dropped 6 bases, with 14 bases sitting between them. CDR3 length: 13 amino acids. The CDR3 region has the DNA TGTGCCAGCAGAGGCTTATTGGGGAATGGCTACACCTTC. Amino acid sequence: CASRGLLGNGYTF.

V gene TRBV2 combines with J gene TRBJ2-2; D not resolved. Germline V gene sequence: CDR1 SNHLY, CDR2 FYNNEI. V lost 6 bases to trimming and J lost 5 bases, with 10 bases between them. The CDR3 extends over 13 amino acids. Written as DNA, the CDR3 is TGTGCCAGCAGCCCGATAGGAACCGGGGAGCTGTTTTTT. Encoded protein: CASSPIGTGELFF.

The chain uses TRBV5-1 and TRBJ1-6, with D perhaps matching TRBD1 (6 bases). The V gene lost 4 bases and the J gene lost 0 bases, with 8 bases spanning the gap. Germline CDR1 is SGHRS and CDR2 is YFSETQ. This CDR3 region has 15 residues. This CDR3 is CASSPGASYNSPLHF. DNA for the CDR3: TGCGCCAGCAGCCCAGGGGCCTCCTATAATTCACCCCTCCACTTT.

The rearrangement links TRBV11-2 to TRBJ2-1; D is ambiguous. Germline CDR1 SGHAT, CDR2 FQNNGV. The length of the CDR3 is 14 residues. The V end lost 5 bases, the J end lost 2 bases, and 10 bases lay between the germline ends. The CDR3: CASSPSGPYNEQFF. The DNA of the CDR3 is TGTGCCAGCAGCCCCTCGGGTCCCTACAATGAGCAGTTCTTC.

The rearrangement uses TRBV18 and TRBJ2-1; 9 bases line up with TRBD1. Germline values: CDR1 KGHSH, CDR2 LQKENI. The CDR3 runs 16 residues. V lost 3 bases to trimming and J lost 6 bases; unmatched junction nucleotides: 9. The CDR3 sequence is CASSPQGQGLGNEQFF. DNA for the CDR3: TGTGCCAGCTCACCGCAGGGACAGGGTTTAGGCAATGAGCAGTTCTTC.

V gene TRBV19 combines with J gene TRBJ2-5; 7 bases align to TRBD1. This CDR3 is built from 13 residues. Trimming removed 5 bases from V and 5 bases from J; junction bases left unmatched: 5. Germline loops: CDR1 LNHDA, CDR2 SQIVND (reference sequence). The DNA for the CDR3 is TGTGCCAGTAGTCTCAGGGGGTGGGAGACCCAGTACTTC. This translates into CASSLRGWETQYF.

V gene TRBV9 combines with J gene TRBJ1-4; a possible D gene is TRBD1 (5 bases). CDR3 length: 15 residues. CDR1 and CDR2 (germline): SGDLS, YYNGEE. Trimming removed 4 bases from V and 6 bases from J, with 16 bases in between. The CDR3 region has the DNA TGTGCCAGCAGCACGGGACTGCAATTCCATGAAAAACTGTTTTTT. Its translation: CASSTGLQFHEKLFF.

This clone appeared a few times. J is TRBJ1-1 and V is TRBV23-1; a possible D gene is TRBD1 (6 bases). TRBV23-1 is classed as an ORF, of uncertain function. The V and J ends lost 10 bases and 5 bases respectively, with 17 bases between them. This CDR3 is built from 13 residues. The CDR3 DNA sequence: TGCGCCACCAACAGGGAGGGTCCGACTGAAGCTTTCTTT. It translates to CATNREGPTEAFF.